The TCR beta chain described here comes from a study of tumor-infiltrating lymphocytes in primary liver carcinoma. The CDR3 has 12 amino acids. V lost 6 bases, J lost 5 bases, and 9 bases lay in between. A few counts support this clonotype. Being one base from a much bigger clone, this may be a read error. Unsorted whole blood served as the source of blood RNA, and germline DNA was extracted as well. cDNA specific to TCR beta was made from about 550 ng of total RNA, with a constant-region primer employed for priming. Generation of the TCR beta libraries relied on three nested multiplex PCR rounds using slightly modified ARM-PCR. Researchers ran the first two PCR rounds for approximately 10 cycles each with TRBV1-TRBV30 forward primers and a C-beta reverse primer. TCRdb re-analysed the multiplex PCR reads in MiXCR, keeping a single row per CDR3 protein. Of about 310,000 distinct CDR3 sequences listed, 60% to 80% are singletons.

V gene TRBV12-3 or TRBV12-4 combines with J gene TRBJ2-3; tentative D call: TRBD1 (5 bases). The TCR comes from a man aged 40-49 years with primary liver carcinoma and hepatitis B virus infection. The sequenced sample was peripheral blood. In DNA form, the CDR3 reads TGTGCCAGCAGCCCGGACATAGATACGCAGTATTTT. Its translation: CASSPDIDTQYF.